These T cell receptor beta chains were read from a single sample in a study of blood T cell repertoires in COVID-19. Generated by immunoSEQ multiplex PCR, the TCRdb table keeps only in-frame clones and is missing some. The repertoire consists of about 42,000 clones, with around nine tenths occurring once and the leading ten covering less than 2.5%. Sequenced input: peripheral blood. The origin of the receptors is a human donor in a cohort sampled during active COVID-19. The CDR3 runs from the conserved cysteine through the conserved F or W. A D gene is named only where the DNA matches it firmly. Clone size is shown for a subset of rows, as once, few, many or a class of expanded clone.

.	TRBV24-1	once	TRBJ2-2	TGTGCCACCAGTGATTTGCAGGGTTTCACCGGGGAGCTGTTTTTT	CATSDLQGFTGELFF
TRBD1	TRBV5-1	.	TRBJ2-5	TGCGCCAGCAGCACGGGACAGGGAGAGACCCAGTACTTC	CASSTGQGETQYF
.	TRBV9	.	TRBJ2-2	TGTGCCAGCAGCGTAGTACAGGCCCCCGGGGAGCTGTTTTTT	CASSVVQAPGELFF
TRBD2	TRBV27	.	TRBJ2-5	TGTGCCAGCAGATGGGCCGGGACTAGCGGGGAAGAGACCCAGTACTTC	CASRWAGTSGEETQYF
.	TRBV2	.	TRBJ1-4	TGTGCCAGCACCGAGAGTACGACTAATGAAAAACTGTTTTTT	CASTESTTNEKLFF
.	TRBV19	.	TRBJ2-7	TGTGCCAGTAGTATAGCTGGTCAGGTTGGCTACGAGCAGTACTTC	CASSIAGQVGYEQYF
.	TRBV5-4	.	TRBJ2-1	TGTGCCAGCAGCATAGGGCTAGCGATCCATGAGCAGTTCTTC	CASSIGLAIHEQFF
.	TRBV7-3	.	TRBJ1-1	TGTGCCAGCAGCTTCTACCGGGACACTGAAGCTTTCTTT	CASSFYRDTEAFF
TRBD1	TRBV29-1	.	TRBJ1-2	TGCAGCGTCCCCGGGACAGGGGTTAACTATGGCTACACCTTC	CSVPGTGVNYGYTF
TRBD2	TRBV10-1	.	TRBJ2-1	TGCGCCAGCAGTGAGTCCGGACTAGCGATTGATGAGCAGTTCTTC	CASSESGLAIDEQFF
TRBD2	TRBV27	.	TRBJ2-1	TGTGCCAGCAGTTTATCGTTACCGGGGGGATCCTACAATGAGCAGTTCTTC	CASSLSLPGGSYNEQFF
TRBD1	TRBV19	.	TRBJ1-2	TGTGCCAGTAGGCTACCGGACAGGGAAGGGTTTAACTATGGCTACACCTTC	CASRLPDREGFNYGYTF
.	TRBV5-1	.	TRBJ1-1	TGCGCCAGCAGCCCCGGGGAGGGGAGGGCTGAAGCTTTCTTT	CASSPGEGRAEAFF
.	TRBV7-8	.	TRBJ2-5	TGTGCCAGCAGCTTAGCGCTGGGGGCCCGGCAGACCCAGTACTTC	CASSLALGARQTQYF
TRBD1	TRBV7-6	.	TRBJ1-2	TGTGCCAGCAGCTCGAGCGGACAGGGGGTTCCGGATGGCTACACCTTC	CASSSSGQGVPDGYTF
.	TRBV3-1/TRBV3-2	.	TRBJ1-1	TGTGCCAGCAGCCTTGGGGGGAATGAAGCTTTCTTT	CASSLGGNEAFF
.	TRBV28	.	TRBJ2-5	TGTGCCAGCAGTTTTGAGGACAGTGTCCCTACCCAGTACTTC	CASSFEDSVPTQYF
.	TRBV4-2	.	TRBJ2-2	TGTGCCAGCAGCCAAGACCTGGCGCCGGTACCCGACAACGCCGGGGAGCTGTTTTTT	CASSQDLAPVPDNAGELFF
.	TRBV6-1	.	TRBJ1-2	TGTGCCAGCAGTGAAGCGGGGACATGGGGCTACACCTTC	CASSEAGTWGYTF
TRBD1	TRBV27	.	TRBJ1-5	TGTGCCAGCAGAAAGGACAGGGGAGGCAATCAGCCCCAGCATTTT	CASRKDRGGNQPQHF
.	TRBV6-5	.	TRBJ2-7	TGTGCCAGCAGTTCCCTGACAGTCTACGAGCAGTACTTC	CASSSLTVYEQYF
TRBD1	TRBV30	.	TRBJ1-2	TGTGCCTGGAGTGTAAGGGGGCAAGGCTACACCTTC	CAWSVRGQGYTF
TRBD2	TRBV7-7	.	TRBJ2-1	TGTGCTAGCAGCGCGACTAGCGGGGGGCCTCCACATGAGCAGTTCTTC	CASSATSGGPPHEQFF
TRBD1	TRBV7-9	.	TRBJ2-7	TGTGCCAGCAGCCTATCCACAGGGGGTAAGGGGTACGAGCAGTACTTC	CASSLSTGGKGYEQYF
TRBD1	TRBV18	once	TRBJ1-5	TGTGCCAGCTCACTGGGACAGGGTAACCAGCCCCAGCATTTT	CASSLGQGNQPQHF
.	TRBV29-1	.	TRBJ2-5	TGCAGCGTTGGACAGTTCCAAGAGACCCAGTACTTC	CSVGQFQETQYF